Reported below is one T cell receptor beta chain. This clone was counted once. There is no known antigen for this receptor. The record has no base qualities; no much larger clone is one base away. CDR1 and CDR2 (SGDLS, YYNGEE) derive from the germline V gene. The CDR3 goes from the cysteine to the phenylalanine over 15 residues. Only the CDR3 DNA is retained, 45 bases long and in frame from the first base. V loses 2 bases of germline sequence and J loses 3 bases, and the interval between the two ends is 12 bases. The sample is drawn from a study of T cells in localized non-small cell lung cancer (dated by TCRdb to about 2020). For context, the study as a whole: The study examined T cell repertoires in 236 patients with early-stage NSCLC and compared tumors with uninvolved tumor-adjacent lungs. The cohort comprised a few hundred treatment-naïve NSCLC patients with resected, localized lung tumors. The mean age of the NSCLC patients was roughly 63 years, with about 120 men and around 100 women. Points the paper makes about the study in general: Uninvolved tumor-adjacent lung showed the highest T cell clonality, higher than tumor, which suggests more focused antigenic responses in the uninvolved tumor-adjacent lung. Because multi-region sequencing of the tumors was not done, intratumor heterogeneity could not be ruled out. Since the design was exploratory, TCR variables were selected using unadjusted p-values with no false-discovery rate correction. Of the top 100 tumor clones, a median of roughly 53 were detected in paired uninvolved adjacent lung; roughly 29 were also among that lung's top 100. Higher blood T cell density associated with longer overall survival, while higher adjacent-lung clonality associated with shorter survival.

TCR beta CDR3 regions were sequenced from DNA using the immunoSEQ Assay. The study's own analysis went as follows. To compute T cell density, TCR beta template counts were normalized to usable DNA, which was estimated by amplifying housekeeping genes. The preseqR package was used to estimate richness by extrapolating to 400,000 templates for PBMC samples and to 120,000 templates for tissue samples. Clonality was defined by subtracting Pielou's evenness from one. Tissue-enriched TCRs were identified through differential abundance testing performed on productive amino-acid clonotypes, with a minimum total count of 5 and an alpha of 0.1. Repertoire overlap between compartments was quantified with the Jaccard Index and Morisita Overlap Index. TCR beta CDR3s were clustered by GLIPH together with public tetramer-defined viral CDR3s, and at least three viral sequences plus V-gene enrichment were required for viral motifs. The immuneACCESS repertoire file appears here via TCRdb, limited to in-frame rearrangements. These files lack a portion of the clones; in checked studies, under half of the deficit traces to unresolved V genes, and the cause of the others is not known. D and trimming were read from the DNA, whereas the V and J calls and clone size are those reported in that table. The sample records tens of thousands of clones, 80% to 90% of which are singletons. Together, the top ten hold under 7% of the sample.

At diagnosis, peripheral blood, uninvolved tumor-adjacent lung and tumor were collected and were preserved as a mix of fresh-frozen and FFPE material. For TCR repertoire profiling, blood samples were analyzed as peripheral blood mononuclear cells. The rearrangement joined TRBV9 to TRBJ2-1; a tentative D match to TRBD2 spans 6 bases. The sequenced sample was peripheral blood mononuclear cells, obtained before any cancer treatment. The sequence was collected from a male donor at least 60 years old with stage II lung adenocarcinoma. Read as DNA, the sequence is TGTGCCAGCAGCGTCCAAGGGGACTTCTACAATGAGCAGTTCTTC. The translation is CASSVQGDFYNEQFF.